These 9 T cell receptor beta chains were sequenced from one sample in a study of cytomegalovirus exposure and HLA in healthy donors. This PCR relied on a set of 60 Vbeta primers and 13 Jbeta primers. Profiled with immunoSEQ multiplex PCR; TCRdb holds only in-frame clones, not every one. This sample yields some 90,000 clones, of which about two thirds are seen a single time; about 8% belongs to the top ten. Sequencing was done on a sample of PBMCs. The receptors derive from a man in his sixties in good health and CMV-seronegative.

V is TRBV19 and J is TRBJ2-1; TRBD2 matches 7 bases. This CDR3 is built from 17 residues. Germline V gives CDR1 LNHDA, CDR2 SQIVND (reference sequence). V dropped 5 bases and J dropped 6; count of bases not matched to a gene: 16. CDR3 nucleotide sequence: TGTGCCAGTAGTGATCCACTTAGGGAGGGGACCATCAATGAGCAGTTCTTC. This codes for CASSDPLREGTINEQFF. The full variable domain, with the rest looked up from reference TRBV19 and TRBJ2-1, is DGGITQSPKYLFRKEGQNVTLSCEQNLNHDAMYWYRQDPGQGLRLIYYSQIVNDFQKGDIAEGYSVSREKKESFPLTVTSAQKNPTAFYLCASSDPLREGTINEQFFGPGTRLTVL.

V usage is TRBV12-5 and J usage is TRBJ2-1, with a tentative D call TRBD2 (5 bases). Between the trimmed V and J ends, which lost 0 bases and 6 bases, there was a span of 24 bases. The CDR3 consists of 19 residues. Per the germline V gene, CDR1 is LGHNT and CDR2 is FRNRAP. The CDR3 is CASGLVLDGLTGRGNEQFF. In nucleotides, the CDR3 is TGTGCTAGTGGTTTGGTATTAGACGGGTTGACGGGAAGAGGCAATGAGCAGTTCTTC.

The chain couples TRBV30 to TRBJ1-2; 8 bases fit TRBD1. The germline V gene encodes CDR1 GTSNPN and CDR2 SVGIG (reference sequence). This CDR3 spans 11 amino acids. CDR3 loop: CSSGQDYGYTF. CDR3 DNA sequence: TGTTCCTCGGGACAGGACTATGGCTACACCTTC.

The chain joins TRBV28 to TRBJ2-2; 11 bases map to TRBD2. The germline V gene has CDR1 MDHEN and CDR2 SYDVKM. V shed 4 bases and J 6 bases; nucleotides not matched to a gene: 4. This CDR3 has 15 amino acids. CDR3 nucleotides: TGTGCCAGCAGTTCCCTAGCGGGGGGAGCCGGGGAGCTGTTTTTT. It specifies CASSSLAGGAGELFF.

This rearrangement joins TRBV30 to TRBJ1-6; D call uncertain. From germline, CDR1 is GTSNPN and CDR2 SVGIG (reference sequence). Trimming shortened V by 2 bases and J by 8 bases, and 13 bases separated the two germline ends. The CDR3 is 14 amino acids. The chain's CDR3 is CAWSPLRRDSPLHF. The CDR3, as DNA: TGTGCCTGGAGTCCTCTACGACGGGATTCACCCCTCCACTTT.

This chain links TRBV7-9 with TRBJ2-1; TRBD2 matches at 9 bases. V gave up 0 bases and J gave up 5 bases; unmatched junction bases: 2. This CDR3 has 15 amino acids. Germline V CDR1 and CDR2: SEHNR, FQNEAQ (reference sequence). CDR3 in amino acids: CASSLASGGHNEQFF. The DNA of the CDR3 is TGTGCCAGCAGCTTAGCTAGCGGGGGCCACAATGAGCAGTTCTTC.

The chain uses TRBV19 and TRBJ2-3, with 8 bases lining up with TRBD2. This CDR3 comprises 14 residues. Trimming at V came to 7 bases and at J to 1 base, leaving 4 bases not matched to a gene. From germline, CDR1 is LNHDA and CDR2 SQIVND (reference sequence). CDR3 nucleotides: TGTGCCAGTAAGGAGACTAGCGGCACAGATACGCAGTATTTT. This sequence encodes CASKETSGTDTQYF.

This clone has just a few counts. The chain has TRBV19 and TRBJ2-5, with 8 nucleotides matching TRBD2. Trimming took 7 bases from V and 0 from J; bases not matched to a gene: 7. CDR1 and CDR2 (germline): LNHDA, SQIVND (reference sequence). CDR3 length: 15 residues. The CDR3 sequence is CASTSGSGYQETQYF. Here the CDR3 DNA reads TGTGCCAGTACCAGCGGGAGCGGGTACCAAGAGACCCAGTACTTC.

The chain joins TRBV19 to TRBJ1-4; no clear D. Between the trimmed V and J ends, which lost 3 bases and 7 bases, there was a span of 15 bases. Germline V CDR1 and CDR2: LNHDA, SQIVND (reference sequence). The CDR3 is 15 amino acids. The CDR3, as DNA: TGTGCCAGTAGTATTGGGCCTGGGAGATTTGAAAAACTGTTTTTT. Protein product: CASSIGPGRFEKLFF.